This T cell receptor (beta chain) was observed in a study of blood T cell repertoires in COVID-19. As for the study in general: Some COVID-19 samples were acute and others convalescent; all came from the United States, Italy and Spain. PBMCs, B-cell-depleted T cells, or T cells were the source of the cDNA or gDNA that made up the material.

Per the original methods: For nucleated cells, counts were estimated from reference gene primer amplification. Repertoires were generated with immunoSEQ multiplex PCR, while TCRdb's copy carries only in-frame clones and drops some. Clone size and V and J calls were adopted from that table, with D and trimming inferred from the DNA. The sample contains 150,000 to 200,000 clones, approximately 79% of which appear only once. Germline CDR1 is ENHRY and CDR2 is SYGVKD. The CDR3 contains 13 residues. Between the trimmed V and J ends, which lost 0 bases and 5 bases, there was a span of 8 bases. This TCR derives from a man in his 60s with active or convalescent COVID-19. This sequence joins TRBV10-3 and TRBJ2-7; tentative D call: TRBD2 (5 bases). Sequencing was performed on peripheral blood. The CDR3 region has the DNA TGTGCCATCAGTGAGTCGAGGGCTGACGAGCAGTACTTC. Translation: CAISESRADEQYF.